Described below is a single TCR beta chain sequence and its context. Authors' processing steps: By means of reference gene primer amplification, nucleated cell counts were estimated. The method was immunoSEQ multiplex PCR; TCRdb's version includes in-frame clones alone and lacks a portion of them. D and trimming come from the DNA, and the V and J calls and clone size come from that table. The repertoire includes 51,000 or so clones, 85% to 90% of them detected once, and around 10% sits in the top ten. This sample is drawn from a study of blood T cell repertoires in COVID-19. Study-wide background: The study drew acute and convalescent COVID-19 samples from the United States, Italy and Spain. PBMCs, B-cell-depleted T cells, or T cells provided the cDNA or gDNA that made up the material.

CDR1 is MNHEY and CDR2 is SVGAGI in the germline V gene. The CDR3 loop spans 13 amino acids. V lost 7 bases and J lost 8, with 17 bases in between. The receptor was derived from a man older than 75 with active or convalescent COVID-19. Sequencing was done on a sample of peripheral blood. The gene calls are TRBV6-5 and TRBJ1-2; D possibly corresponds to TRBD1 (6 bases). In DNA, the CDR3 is TGTGCCAGCACCCTTGGGGGCCCGGGAGGCTACACCTTC. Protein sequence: CASTLGGPGGYTF.